The sequence of this T cell receptor (beta chain) was determined in a study of control samples from healthy donors and cancer patients. Using immunoSEQ multiplex PCR, the repertoire was profiled, and TCRdb retains in-frame clones only, with some absent. The sample holds about 190,000 clones; about 91% are singletons and the top ten take 1.8%. Germline V gene lookup returns CDR1 MNHEY and CDR2 SVGAGI. The V end was cut by 5 bases, the J end by 0 bases, with 10 bases between. This CDR3 comprises 15 residues. This receptor was obtained from a man aged 30 to 45 in good health. J is TRBJ1-4 and V is TRBV6-5; possible D gene TRBD1, 5 bases. The source material was blood. This CDR3 reads CASSRDGTTNEKLFF. CDR3 nucleotides: TGTGCCAGCAGTCGGGACGGTACAACTAATGAAAAACTGTTTTTT.